Listed below are T cell receptor beta chains from one sample, sequenced in a study of shared clonotypes between healthy human individuals. Assay used: immunoSEQ multiplex PCR; TCRdb lists only in-frame clones, some missing. This sample has about 960,000 clones, with approximately 80% found just once. Sequencing was done on a sample of memory CD4+ T cells sorted from blood. All receptors derive from a man aged 18 to 30 in good health. CDR3s include the opening cysteine and the closing phenylalanine or tryptophan. The order of the fields is V gene, J gene, clone size, D gene, CDR3 DNA, CDR3 protein. The D gene is left open where the match is weak. Rows give clone size only sometimes, using once, few, many, or a class for an expanded clone.

V gene: TRBV18
J gene: TRBJ1-5
clone size: once
D gene: .
CDR3 DNA: TGTGCCAGCTCACCGGATCAGCCCCAGCATTTT
CDR3 protein: CASSPDQPQHF

V gene: TRBV18
J gene: TRBJ2-3
clone size: .
D gene: .
CDR3 DNA: TGTGCCAGCTCACCACGGGTAGCGGACACAGATACGCAGTATTTT
CDR3 protein: CASSPRVADTDTQYF

V gene: TRBV30
J gene: TRBJ1-6
clone size: few
D gene: .
CDR3 DNA: TGTGCCTGGGGGGGAGGTTCACCCCTCCACTTT
CDR3 protein: CAWGGGSPLHF

V gene: TRBV30
J gene: TRBJ2-1
clone size: .
D gene: TRBD2
CDR3 DNA: TGTGCCTGGAGTGGTTTACTAGCGGGGGGAAATGAGCAGTTCTTC
CDR3 protein: CAWSGLLAGGNEQFF

V gene: TRBV11-3
J gene: TRBJ1-2
clone size: .
D gene: .
CDR3 DNA: TGTGCCAGCAGCTTAGATATTTACAGATACTATGGCTACACCTTC
CDR3 protein: CASSLDIYRYYGYTF

V gene: TRBV23-1
J gene: TRBJ1-5
clone size: .
D gene: .
CDR3 DNA: TGCGCCAGCAGTCCGTCCCGCAATCAGCCCCAGCATTTT
CDR3 protein: CASSPSRNQPQHF

V gene: TRBV21-1
J gene: TRBJ2-7
clone size: .
D gene: .
CDR3 DNA: TGTGCCAGCAGCAAAGGTATTCAGCCCTACGAGCAGTACTTC
CDR3 protein: CASSKGIQPYEQYF

V gene: TRBV19
J gene: TRBJ1-2
clone size: .
D gene: .
CDR3 DNA: TGTGCCAGTAGTATAGTGGACACTGGCTACACCTTC
CDR3 protein: CASSIVDTGYTF

V gene: TRBV10-3
J gene: TRBJ2-5
clone size: .
D gene: TRBD1
CDR3 DNA: TGTGCCACCTGGGACAGGTCCGAAGGGGAGACCCAGTACTTC
CDR3 protein: CATWDRSEGETQYF

V gene: TRBV7-2
J gene: TRBJ2-1
clone size: .
D gene: .
CDR3 DNA: TGTGCCAGCAGCTGGACCTCCTACAATGAGCAGTTCTTC
CDR3 protein: CASSWTSYNEQFF

V gene: TRBV5-1
J gene: TRBJ2-6
clone size: .
D gene: .
CDR3 DNA: TGCGCCAGCAGCCCCTTGATCTCTGGGGCCAACGTCCTGACTTTC
CDR3 protein: CASSPLISGANVLTF

V gene: TRBV2
J gene: TRBJ1-3
clone size: .
D gene: .
CDR3 DNA: TGTGCCAGCAGTGAGGGGGGGGTGTACCCTGGAAACACCATATATTTT
CDR3 protein: CASSEGGVYPGNTIYF

V gene: TRBV6-6
J gene: TRBJ1-1
clone size: once
D gene: TRBD1
CDR3 DNA: TGTGCCAGCACATTACAGGGGTACACTGAAGCTTTCTTT
CDR3 protein: CASTLQGYTEAFF

V gene: TRBV11-3
J gene: TRBJ1-6
clone size: .
D gene: .
CDR3 DNA: TGTGCCAGCAGCTTGTCTGGGGGACCCCTCCACTTT
CDR3 protein: CASSLSGGPLHF

V gene: TRBV30
J gene: TRBJ2-3
clone size: .
D gene: TRBD2
CDR3 DNA: TGTGCCTGGAGTGGGCTAGCGGGAGAGGTCGGCACAGATACGCAGTATTTT
CDR3 protein: CAWSGLAGEVGTDTQYF

V gene: TRBV7-6
J gene: TRBJ2-1
clone size: .
D gene: .
CDR3 DNA: TGTGCCAGCAGCTCAGCTCCTAAATGGGATTTCGACAATGAGCAGTTCTTC
CDR3 protein: CASSSAPKWDFDNEQFF

V gene: TRBV7-8
J gene: TRBJ2-1
clone size: .
D gene: TRBD2
CDR3 DNA: TGTGCCAGCAGCGAGGGACTAGCGGGAGGGACCCCCTACAATGAGCAGTTCTTC
CDR3 protein: CASSEGLAGGTPYNEQFF

V gene: TRBV7-7
J gene: TRBJ2-2
clone size: .
D gene: TRBD2
CDR3 DNA: TGTGCTAGCAGCTTAGCGGGGTCGAACACCGGGGAGCTGTTTTTT
CDR3 protein: CASSLAGSNTGELFF

V gene: TRBV4-3
J gene: TRBJ1-2
clone size: .
D gene: TRBD1
CDR3 DNA: TGCGCCAGCAGCCCGACGAACCTAAAAACAGGGGACGGCTACACCTTC
CDR3 protein: CASSPTNLKTGDGYTF

V gene: TRBV7-2
J gene: TRBJ2-3
clone size: .
D gene: .
CDR3 DNA: TGTGCCAGCAGAGCCTATAAGGGGCCAGATACGCAGTATTTT
CDR3 protein: CASRAYKGPDTQYF

V gene: TRBV14
J gene: TRBJ2-1
clone size: .
D gene: .
CDR3 DNA: TGTGCCAGCAGCGAGGCACAGGGCAGGAATGAGCAGTTCTTC
CDR3 protein: CASSEAQGRNEQFF

V gene: TRBV30
J gene: TRBJ2-7
clone size: .
D gene: .
CDR3 DNA: TGTGCCTGGAGTTCAGTGGCCTACGAGCAGTACTTC
CDR3 protein: CAWSSVAYEQYF

V gene: TRBV6-1
J gene: TRBJ2-7
clone size: .
D gene: .
CDR3 DNA: TGTGCCAGCAGGGGGGCCCTGAGCTCCTACGAGCAGTACTTC
CDR3 protein: CASRGALSSYEQYF

V gene: TRBV5-6
J gene: TRBJ2-1
clone size: .
D gene: .
CDR3 DNA: TGTGCCAGCTCTGGCGGCAGAAACAATGAGCAGTTCTTC
CDR3 protein: CASSGGRNNEQFF

V gene: TRBV7-2
J gene: TRBJ2-3
clone size: once
D gene: TRBD1
CDR3 DNA: TGTGCCAGCAGCGATACGACAGGGCGGTGGGATACGCAGTATTTT
CDR3 protein: CASSDTTGRWDTQYF

V gene: TRBV2
J gene: TRBJ2-7
clone size: .
D gene: .
CDR3 DNA: TGTGCCAGCAGTGCTAGTCAGGGCTACGAGCAGTACTTC
CDR3 protein: CASSASQGYEQYF

V gene: TRBV7-9
J gene: TRBJ2-3
clone size: .
D gene: .
CDR3 DNA: TGTGCCAGCAGCTGGGGTTCAGGATCCACAGATACGCAGTATTTT
CDR3 protein: CASSWGSGSTDTQYF

V gene: TRBV28
J gene: TRBJ1-2
clone size: .
D gene: .
CDR3 DNA: TGTGCCAGCCAGGGAGCCCCGCGTGATGGCTACACCTTC
CDR3 protein: CASQGAPRDGYTF

V gene: TRBV6-5
J gene: TRBJ2-7
clone size: .
D gene: .
CDR3 DNA: TGTGCCAGCAGCCGCGACTGGCGGATGGCTAACGAGCAGTACTTC
CDR3 protein: CASSRDWRMANEQYF

V gene: TRBV6-1
J gene: TRBJ1-5
clone size: .
D gene: .
CDR3 DNA: TGTGCCAGCAGTGCCTTAGAAGCCCAGCCCCAGCATTTT
CDR3 protein: CASSALEAQPQHF

V gene: TRBV5-1
J gene: TRBJ2-5
clone size: .
D gene: TRBD2
CDR3 DNA: TGCGCCAGCAGCCCAGGCACTAGCGGGAACCAAGAGACCCAGTACTTC
CDR3 protein: CASSPGTSGNQETQYF

V gene: TRBV5-1
J gene: TRBJ2-1
clone size: .
D gene: .
CDR3 DNA: TGCGCCAGCAGAGGTAGTACCGGGGCATACAATGAGCAGTTCTTC
CDR3 protein: CASRGSTGAYNEQFF

V gene: TRBV7-2
J gene: TRBJ2-1
clone size: .
D gene: .
CDR3 DNA: TGTGCCAGCAGCTCCCTCGGGCAGACCTACAATGAGCAGTTCTTC
CDR3 protein: CASSSLGQTYNEQFF

V gene: TRBV6-5
J gene: TRBJ2-3
clone size: few
D gene: TRBD1
CDR3 DNA: TGTGCCAGCAGTTCTAAAAACAGGGGCAGCACAGATACGCAGTATTTT
CDR3 protein: CASSSKNRGSTDTQYF

V gene: TRBV5-1
J gene: TRBJ2-1
clone size: few
D gene: .
CDR3 DNA: TGCGCCAGCAGCTTAAATCCCGGGACCCCAAATGGGGTCTTC
CDR3 protein: CASSLNPGTPNGVF

V gene: TRBV30
J gene: TRBJ2-5
clone size: .
D gene: .
CDR3 DNA: TGTGCCTGGAGCAAGGGGGAACGTGGAGAGACCCAGTACTTC
CDR3 protein: CAWSKGERGETQYF

V gene: TRBV5-6
J gene: TRBJ1-1
clone size: once
D gene: .
CDR3 DNA: TGTGCCAGCAGCGGGTACGGGAACACTGAAGCTTTCTTT
CDR3 protein: CASSGYGNTEAFF

V gene: TRBV7-9
J gene: TRBJ2-3
clone size: .
D gene: .
CDR3 DNA: TGTGCCAGCAGCCGTTCGACACAGGGTGAGGGGTATTTT
CDR3 protein: CASSRSTQGEGYF

V gene: TRBV29-1
J gene: TRBJ1-3
clone size: .
D gene: TRBD1
CDR3 DNA: TGCAGCGTTGAACAACAGGGGGCAAGAAACACCATATATTTT
CDR3 protein: CSVEQQGARNTIYF

V gene: TRBV30
J gene: TRBJ1-4
clone size: few
D gene: .
CDR3 DNA: TGTGCCTGGAGTGGCGTACGGGGGAATGAAAAACTGTTTTTT
CDR3 protein: CAWSGVRGNEKLFF

V gene: TRBV5-1
J gene: TRBJ1-2
clone size: .
D gene: .
CDR3 DNA: TGCGCCAGCAGCCTCCAGGCAGGGGAGAATGGCTACACCTTC
CDR3 protein: CASSLQAGENGYTF

V gene: TRBV6-6
J gene: TRBJ1-1
clone size: .
D gene: .
CDR3 DNA: TGTGCCAGCAGGGGACGGGGGGACGGCACTGAAGCTTTCTTT
CDR3 protein: CASRGRGDGTEAFF

V gene: TRBV5-1
J gene: TRBJ1-1
clone size: few
D gene: TRBD1
CDR3 DNA: TGCGCCAGCAGCTGGACAGGGGGAAGGGATGCTTTCTTT
CDR3 protein: CASSWTGGRDAFF

V gene: TRBV18
J gene: TRBJ2-2
clone size: .
D gene: .
CDR3 DNA: TGTGCCAGCTCACCAATAGGGTCAAGCACCGGGGAGCTGTTTTTT
CDR3 protein: CASSPIGSSTGELFF

V gene: TRBV6-5
J gene: TRBJ1-5
clone size: .
D gene: TRBD1
CDR3 DNA: TGTGCCAGCAGACCTACAGGGGTGGGGAATCAGCCCCAGCATTTT
CDR3 protein: CASRPTGVGNQPQHF

V gene: TRBV6-6
J gene: TRBJ2-6
clone size: once
D gene: TRBD1
CDR3 DNA: TGTGCCAGCAGTGGACAGGGGCAGTCTGGGGCCAACGTCCTGACTTTC
CDR3 protein: CASSGQGQSGANVLTF

V gene: TRBV18
J gene: TRBJ1-1
clone size: few
D gene: .
CDR3 DNA: TGTGCCAGCTCACCAGAAGGGGGAAACACTGAAGCTTTCTTT
CDR3 protein: CASSPEGGNTEAFF

V gene: TRBV9
J gene: TRBJ1-3
clone size: .
D gene: .
CDR3 DNA: TGTGCCAGCAGCTCCACGGTAGGAAACACCATATATTTT
CDR3 protein: CASSSTVGNTIYF